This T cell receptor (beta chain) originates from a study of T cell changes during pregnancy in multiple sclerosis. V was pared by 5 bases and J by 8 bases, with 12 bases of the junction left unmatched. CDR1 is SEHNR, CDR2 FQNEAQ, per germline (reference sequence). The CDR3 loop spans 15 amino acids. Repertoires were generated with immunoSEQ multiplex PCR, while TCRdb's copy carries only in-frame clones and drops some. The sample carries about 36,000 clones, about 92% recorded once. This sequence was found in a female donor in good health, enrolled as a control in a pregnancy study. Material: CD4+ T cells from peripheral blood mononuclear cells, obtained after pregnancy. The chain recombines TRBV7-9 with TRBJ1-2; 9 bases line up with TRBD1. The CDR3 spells CASSPNRDRVKGYTF. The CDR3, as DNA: TGTGCCAGCAGCCCGAACCGGGACAGGGTGAAAGGCTACACCTTC.